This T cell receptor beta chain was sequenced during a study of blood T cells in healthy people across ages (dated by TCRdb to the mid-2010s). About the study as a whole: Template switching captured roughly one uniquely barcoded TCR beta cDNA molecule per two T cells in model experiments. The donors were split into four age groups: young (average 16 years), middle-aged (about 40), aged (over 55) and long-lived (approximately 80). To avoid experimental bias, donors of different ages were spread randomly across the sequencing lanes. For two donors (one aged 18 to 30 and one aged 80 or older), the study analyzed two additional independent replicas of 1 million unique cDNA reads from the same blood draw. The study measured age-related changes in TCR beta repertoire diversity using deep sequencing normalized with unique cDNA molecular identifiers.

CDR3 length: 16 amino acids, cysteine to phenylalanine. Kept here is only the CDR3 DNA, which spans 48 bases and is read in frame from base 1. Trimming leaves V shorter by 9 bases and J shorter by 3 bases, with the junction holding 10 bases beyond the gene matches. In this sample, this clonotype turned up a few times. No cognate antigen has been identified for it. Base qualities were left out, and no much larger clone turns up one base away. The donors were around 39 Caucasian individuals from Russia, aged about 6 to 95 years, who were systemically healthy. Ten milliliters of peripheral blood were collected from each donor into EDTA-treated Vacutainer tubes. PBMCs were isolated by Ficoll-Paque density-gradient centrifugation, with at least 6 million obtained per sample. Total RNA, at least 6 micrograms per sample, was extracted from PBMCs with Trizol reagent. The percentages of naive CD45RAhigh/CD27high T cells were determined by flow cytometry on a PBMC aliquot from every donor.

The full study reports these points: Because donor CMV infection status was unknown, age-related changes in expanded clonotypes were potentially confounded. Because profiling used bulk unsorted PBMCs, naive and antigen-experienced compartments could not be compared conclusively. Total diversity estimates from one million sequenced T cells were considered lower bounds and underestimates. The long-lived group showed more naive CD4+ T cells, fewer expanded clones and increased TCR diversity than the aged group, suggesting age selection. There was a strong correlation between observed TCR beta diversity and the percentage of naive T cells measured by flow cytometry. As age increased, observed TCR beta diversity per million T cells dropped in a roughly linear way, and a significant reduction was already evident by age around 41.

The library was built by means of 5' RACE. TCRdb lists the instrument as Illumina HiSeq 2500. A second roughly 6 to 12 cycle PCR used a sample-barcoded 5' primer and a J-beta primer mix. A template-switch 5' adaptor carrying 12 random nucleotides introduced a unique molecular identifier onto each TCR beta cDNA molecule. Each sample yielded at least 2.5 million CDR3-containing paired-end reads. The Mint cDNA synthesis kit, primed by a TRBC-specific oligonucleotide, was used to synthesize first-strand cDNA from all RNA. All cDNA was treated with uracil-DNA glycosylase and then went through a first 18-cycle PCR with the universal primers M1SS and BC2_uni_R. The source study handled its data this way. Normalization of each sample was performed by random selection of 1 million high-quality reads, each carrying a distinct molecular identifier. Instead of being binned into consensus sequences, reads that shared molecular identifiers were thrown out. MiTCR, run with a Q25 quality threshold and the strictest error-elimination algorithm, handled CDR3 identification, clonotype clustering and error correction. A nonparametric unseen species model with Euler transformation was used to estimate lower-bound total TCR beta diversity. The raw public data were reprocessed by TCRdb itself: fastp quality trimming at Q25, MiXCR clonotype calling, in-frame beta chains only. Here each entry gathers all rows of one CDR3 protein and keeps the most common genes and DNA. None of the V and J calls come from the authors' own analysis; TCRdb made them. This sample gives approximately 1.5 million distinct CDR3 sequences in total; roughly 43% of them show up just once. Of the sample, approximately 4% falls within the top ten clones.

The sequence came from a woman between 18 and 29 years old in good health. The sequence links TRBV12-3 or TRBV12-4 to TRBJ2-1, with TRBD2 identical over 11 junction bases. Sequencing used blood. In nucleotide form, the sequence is TGTGCCAGTAGAAGGGCTAGCGGGGGGAACTACAATGAGCAGTTCTTC. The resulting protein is CASRRASGGNYNEQFF.